Shown below are 10 T cell receptor beta chains from a single sample sequenced in a study of OX40 agonist ivuxolimab in advanced cancers. The library was generated by the immunoSEQ multiplex PCR assay. Drawn from immuneACCESS, this table holds only the in-frame rearrangements with V and J called that TCRdb kept. Clones are partly lost; checked studies trace under half to an unresolved V gene and leave the rest unexplained. The sample table lists about 76,000 clones, around 86% of them with a count of one. The ten largest clonotypes hold roughly 2.4% of the sample. The sample in question was CD4+ or CD8+ T cells sorted from blood, obtained in a trial of the OX40 agonist ivuxolimab. These TCRs come from an adult with an advanced solid tumor such as melanoma, head and neck, liver or kidney cancer.

This clone appeared a single time. The V call is TRBV5-5, the J call TRBJ2-6; maybe TRBD2 (5 bases). CDR3 length: 15 residues. Trimming shortened V by 4 bases and J by 4 bases, and 12 bases separated the two germline ends. Germline CDR1 SGHKS, CDR2 YYEKEE (reference sequence). CDR3 residues: CASSRWEWGANVLTF. CDR3 sequence (DNA): TGTGCCAGCAGCCGTTGGGAGTGGGGGGCCAACGTCCTGACTTTC.

V gene TRBV6-1 combines with J gene TRBJ2-7; TRBD1 might be the D (5 bases). Between the trimmed V and J ends, which lost 4 bases and 8 bases, there was a span of 18 bases. The germline V gene has CDR1 MNHNS and CDR2 SASEGT. This CDR3 has 14 residues. The CDR3 DNA follows: TGTGCCAGCAGTGCGGACACCCTGCCTAGGAAGCAGTACTTC. This sequence encodes CASSADTLPRKQYF.

This clone has just one count. The chain couples TRBV28 to TRBJ2-7; TRBD1 matches 10 bases. J was trimmed by 5 bases and V by 8 bases; bases with no gene match: 3. CDR1 and CDR2 (germline): MDHEN, SYDVKM. The CDR3 totals 12 residues. This CDR3 is CASRDRGDEQYF. The CDR3 DNA reads TGTGCCAGCCGGGACAGGGGTGACGAGCAGTACTTC. Combining the CDR3 with reference TRBV28 and TRBJ2-7 gives the whole variable domain DVKVTQSSRYLVKRTGEKVFLECVQDMDHENMFWYRQDPGLGLRLIYFSYDVKMKEKGDIPEGYSVSREKKERFSLILESASTNQTSMYLCASRDRGDEQYFGPGTRLTVT.

The chain has TRBV6-1 and TRBJ1-6; no clear D. Trimming cost V 7 bases and J 8 bases, with 9 bases left between them. This CDR3 spans 12 amino acids. Germline CDR1 and CDR2: MNHNS and SASEGT. The CDR3 loop is CASTTRDSPLHF. CDR3 bases: TGTGCCAGCACGACCCGGGATTCACCCCTCCACTTT.

This clone was seen just once. J is TRBJ2-2 and V is TRBV19; D unresolved. Germline values: CDR1 LNHDA, CDR2 SQIVND (reference sequence). This CDR3 comprises 18 residues. V gave up 6 bases and J gave up 1 base, with 21 bases separating them. Here the CDR3 DNA reads TGTGCCAGTAGCCCCATCTGGTGGCTGGGGATGAACACCGGGGAGCTGTTTTTT. The encoded protein is CASSPIWWLGMNTGELFF.

This clone was counted between two and nine times. The chain couples TRBV7-6 to TRBJ1-5; weak D call: TRBD1 (5 bases). Per the germline V gene, CDR1 is SGHVS and CDR2 is FNYEAQ. The CDR3 contains 14 residues. Trimming cost V 2 bases and J 4 bases, with 9 bases left between them. The CDR3 DNA follows: TGTGCCAGCAGCTTACAGGGCAATAATCAGCCCCAGCATTTT. Translating gives CASSLQGNNQPQHF.

The CDR3 reads CASSLQGRSNTGELFF. CDR3 bases: TGTGCCAGCAGCCTTCAGGGAAGGTCGAACACCGGGGAGCTGTTTTTT. The chain combines TRBV7-2 with TRBJ2-2; a weak D match, TRBD1 (5 bases). V lost 5 bases, J lost 0 bases, and 13 bases lay in between. In germline, CDR1 is SGHTA, CDR2 FQGNSA. CDR3 size: 16 residues.

The gene calls are TRBV4-2 and TRBJ1-5; D unresolved. Germline V gives CDR1 LGHNA, CDR2 YNFKEQ. V shed 0 bases and J shed 3 bases, with 9 bases lying between them. This CDR3 region has 15 residues. CDR3 loop: CASSQDGKNNQPQHF. CDR3 coding DNA: TGTGCCAGCAGCCAAGACGGGAAAAACAATCAGCCCCAGCATTTT.

This sequence joins TRBV4-3 and TRBJ1-2; 10 bases are a match to TRBD1. The junction had 4 bases not matched to a gene; V was cut back by 2 bases and J by 4 bases. The CDR3 consists of 15 residues. CDR1 and CDR2 from the germline V gene are LGHNA and YSLEER. This chain's CDR3 is CASSQLTGGFYGYTF. DNA of the CDR3: TGCGCCAGCAGCCAACTGACAGGGGGCTTCTATGGCTACACCTTC.

The chain combines TRBV6-6 with TRBJ1-2, with D perhaps TRBD1 (5 bases). Germline CDR1 reads MNHNY; CDR2 reads SVGAGI (reference sequence). V lost 6 bases and J 5 bases, leaving 16 bases between the germline ends. The CDR3 consists of 14 residues. This CDR3 reads CASSPNTGVYGYTF. Here the CDR3 DNA reads TGTGCCAGCAGCCCAAACACAGGCGTATATGGCTACACCTTC.